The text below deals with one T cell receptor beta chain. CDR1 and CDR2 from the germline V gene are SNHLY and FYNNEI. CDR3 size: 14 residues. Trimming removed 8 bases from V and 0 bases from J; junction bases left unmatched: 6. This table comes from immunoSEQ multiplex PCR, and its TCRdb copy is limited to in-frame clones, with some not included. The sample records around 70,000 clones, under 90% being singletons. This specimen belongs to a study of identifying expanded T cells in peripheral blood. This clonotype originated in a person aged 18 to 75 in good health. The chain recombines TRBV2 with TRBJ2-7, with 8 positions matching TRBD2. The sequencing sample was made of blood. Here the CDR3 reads CASFSGVSSYEQYF. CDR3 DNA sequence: TGTGCCAGCTTTAGCGGGGTGAGCTCCTACGAGCAGTACTTC.